This TCR beta chain was captured in a study of cytomegalovirus exposure and HLA in healthy donors. Turning to the study itself: Researchers previously reported finding about 110 million unique TCR beta sequences from 150 million to 200 million T cells. Overall study findings and caveats: A further, later analysis showed that HLA-associated TCR beta chains (compared with equally common others) were more clonally expanded.

A note on this clone: Antigen unknown.

The germline V and J ends were trimmed by 5 bases and 0 bases, with 8 bases remaining between them. The CDR3 sequence is 13 residues long. Germline values: CDR1 LNHNV, CDR2 YYDKDF (reference sequence). Both 60 Vbeta primers and 13 Jbeta primers went into the PCR. The table came from immunoSEQ multiplex PCR; TCRdb's copy has only in-frame clones and leaves some out. There are 100,000 to 150,000 clones in the sample, with under 2% held by the top ten. This clonotype originated in a woman aged 40 to 50 in good health and CMV-seropositive. The sequenced material came from PBMCs. This chain connects TRBV15 to TRBJ2-7, with D perhaps TRBD2 (6 bases). The CDR3, as DNA: TGTGCCACCAGCGCGGGGTCCTCCTACGAGCAGTACTTC. Encoded protein: CATSAGSSYEQYF.